This T cell receptor beta chain was sequenced in a study of T-cell reconstitution after alpha-beta-depleted transplantation in children. The TCRbeta library incorporated unique molecular identifiers. In TCRdb, the PCR reads were re-called with MiXCR into one record per CDR3 protein. The data contain hundreds of thousands of distinct CDR3 sequences, approximately 30% of them singletons. The ends were cut back, 4 bases at V and 4 bases at J, with 9 bases in the middle. This CDR3 is built from 12 residues. Germline lookup yields CDR1 GTSNPN and CDR2 SVGIG (reference sequence). This chain links TRBV30 with TRBJ2-3; unclear D gene. The material sequenced was PBMCs from the stem cell graft donor, taken from the stem cell graft. The origin of this receptor is a human donor who donated a stem cell graft to a child with aplastic anemia. The CDR3 DNA reads TGTGCCTGGAAGGGTCCCGCAGATACGCAGTATTTT. Its translation: CAWKGPADTQYF. Filled out from reference TRBV30 and TRBJ2-3, the complete variable domain reads SQTIHQWPATLVQPVGSPLSLECTVEGTSNPNLYWYRQAAGRGLQLLFYSVGIGQISSEVPQNLSASRPQDRQFILSSKKLLLSDSGFYLCAWKGPADTQYFGPGTRLTVL.